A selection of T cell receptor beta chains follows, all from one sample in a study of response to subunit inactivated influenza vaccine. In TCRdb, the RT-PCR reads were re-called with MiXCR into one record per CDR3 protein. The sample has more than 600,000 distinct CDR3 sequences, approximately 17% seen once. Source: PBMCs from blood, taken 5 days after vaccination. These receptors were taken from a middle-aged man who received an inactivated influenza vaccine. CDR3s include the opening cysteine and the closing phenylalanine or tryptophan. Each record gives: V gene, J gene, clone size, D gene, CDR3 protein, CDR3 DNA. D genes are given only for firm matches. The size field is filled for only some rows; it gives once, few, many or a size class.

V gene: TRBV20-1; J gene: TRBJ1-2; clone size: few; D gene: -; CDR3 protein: CSASDSSYGYTF; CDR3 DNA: TGCAGTGCTAGTGACAGCTCCTATGGCTACACCTTC
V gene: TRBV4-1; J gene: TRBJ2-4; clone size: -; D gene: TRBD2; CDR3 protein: CASSQVGVAGSKNIQYF; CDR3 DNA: TGCGCCAGCAGCCAAGTTGGGGTAGCGGGATCCAAAAACATTCAGTACTTC
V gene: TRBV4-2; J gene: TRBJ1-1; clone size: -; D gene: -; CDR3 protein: CASSQETMRGEAFF; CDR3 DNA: TGTGCCAGCAGCCAAGAGACAATGAGGGGAGAAGCTTTCTTT
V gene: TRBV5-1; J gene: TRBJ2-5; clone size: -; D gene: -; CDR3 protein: CASSLGAGPWETQYF; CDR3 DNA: TGCGCCAGCAGCTTGGGCGCGGGGCCCTGGGAGACCCAGTACTTC
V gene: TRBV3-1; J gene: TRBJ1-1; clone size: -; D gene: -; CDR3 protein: CASSDPPRTASGYFEAFF; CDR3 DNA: TGTGCCAGCAGCGACCCGCCGCGGACGGCATCAGGGTACTTTGAAGCTTTCTTT
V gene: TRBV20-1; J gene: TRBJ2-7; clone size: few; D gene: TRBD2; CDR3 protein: CSARRRGGTYEQYF; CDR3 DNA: TGCAGTGCTAGAAGGCGGGGGGGGACCTACGAGCAGTACTTC
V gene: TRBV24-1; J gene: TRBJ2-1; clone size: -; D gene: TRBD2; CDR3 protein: CATSDIPGLAGEGRMGEQFF; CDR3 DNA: TGTGCCACCAGTGATATACCGGGACTAGCGGGAGAAGGTCGTATGGGTGAGCAGTTCTTC
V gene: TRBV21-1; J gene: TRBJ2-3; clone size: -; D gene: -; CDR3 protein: CASSKGITDTQYF; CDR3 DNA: TGTGCCAGCAGCAAGGGCATCACAGATACGCAGTATTTT
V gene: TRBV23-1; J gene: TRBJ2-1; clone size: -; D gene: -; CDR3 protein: CASSHRAGWNNEQFF; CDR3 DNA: TGCGCCAGCAGTCACAGGGCGGGATGGAATAATGAGCAGTTCTTC
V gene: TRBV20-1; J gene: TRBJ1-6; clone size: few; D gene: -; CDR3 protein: CSARPDQVNNSPLHF; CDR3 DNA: TGCAGTGCTAGACCCGATCAAGTTAATAATTCACCCCTCCACTTT
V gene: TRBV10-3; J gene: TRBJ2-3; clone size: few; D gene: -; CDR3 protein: CAISESKVISTDTQYF; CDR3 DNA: TGTGCCATCAGTGAGTCGAAGGTTATTAGCACAGATACGCAGTATTTT
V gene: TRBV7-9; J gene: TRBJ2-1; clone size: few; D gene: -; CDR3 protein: CASSQTRLGEQFF; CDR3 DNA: TGTGCCAGCAGCCAGACTAGGTTGGGTGAGCAGTTCTTC
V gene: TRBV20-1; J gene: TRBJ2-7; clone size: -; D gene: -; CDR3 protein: CSATGLRYEQYF; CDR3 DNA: TGCAGTGCCACGGGACTTCGTTACGAGCAGTACTTC
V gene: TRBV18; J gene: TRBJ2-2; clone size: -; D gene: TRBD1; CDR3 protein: CASSPPSRGHTGELFF; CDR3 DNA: TGTGCCAGCTCACCACCATCCAGGGGGCACACCGGGGAGCTGTTTTTT
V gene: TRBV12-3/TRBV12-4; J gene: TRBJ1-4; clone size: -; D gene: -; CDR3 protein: CASSHRGGNEKLFF; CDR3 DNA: TGTGCCAGCAGCCACCGGGGAGGGAATGAAAAACTGTTTTTT
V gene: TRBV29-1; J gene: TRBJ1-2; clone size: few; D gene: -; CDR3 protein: CSVPRGYGYTF; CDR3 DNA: TGCAGCGTCCCAAGGGGGTATGGCTACACCTTC
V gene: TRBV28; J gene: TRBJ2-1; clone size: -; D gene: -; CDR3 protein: CASSAGGYQYNEQFF; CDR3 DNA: TGTGCCAGCAGTGCTGGGGGGTACCAATACAATGAGCAGTTCTTC
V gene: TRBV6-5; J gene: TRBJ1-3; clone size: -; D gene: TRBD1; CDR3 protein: CASSYGQGPFSGNTIYF; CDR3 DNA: TGTGCCAGCAGTTACGGACAGGGGCCGTTCTCTGGAAACACCATATATTTT
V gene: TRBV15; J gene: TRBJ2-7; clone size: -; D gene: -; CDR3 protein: CATSRGDAYEQYF; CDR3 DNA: TGTGCCACCAGCAGAGGGGACGCCTACGAGCAGTACTTC
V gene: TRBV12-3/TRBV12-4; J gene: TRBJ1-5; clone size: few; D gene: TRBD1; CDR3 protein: CASSWGRDRGTQPQHF; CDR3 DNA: TGTGCCAGCAGTTGGGGCCGGGACAGGGGTACTCAGCCCCAGCATTTT
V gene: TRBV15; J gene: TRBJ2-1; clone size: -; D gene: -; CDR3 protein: CATSRGAGNEQFF; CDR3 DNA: TGTGCCACCAGCAGAGGGGCGGGAAATGAGCAGTTCTTC
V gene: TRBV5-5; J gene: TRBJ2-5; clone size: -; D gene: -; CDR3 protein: CASSQRGGFSETQYF; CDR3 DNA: TGTGCCAGCAGCCAGAGGGGGGGCTTTTCAGAGACCCAGTACTTC
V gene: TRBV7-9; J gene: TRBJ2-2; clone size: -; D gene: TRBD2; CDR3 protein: CASSLGLAGTNTGELFF; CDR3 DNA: TGTGCCAGCAGCCTGGGACTAGCGGGAACGAACACCGGGGAGCTGTTTTTT
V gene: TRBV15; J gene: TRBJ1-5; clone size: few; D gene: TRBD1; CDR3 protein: CATSRFTTGRSNQPQHF; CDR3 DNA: TGTGCCACCAGCAGATTTACGACAGGGAGGTCAAATCAGCCCCAGCATTTT
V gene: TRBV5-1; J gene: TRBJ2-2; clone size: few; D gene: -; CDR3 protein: CASSLAAKPTGELFF; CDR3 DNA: TGCGCCAGCAGCTTGGCCGCCAAGCCTACCGGGGAGCTGTTTTTT
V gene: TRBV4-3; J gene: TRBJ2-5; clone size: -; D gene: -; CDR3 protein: CASSLSTSPAETQYF; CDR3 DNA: TGCGCCAGCAGCCTCAGTACTAGTCCAGCAGAGACCCAGTACTTC
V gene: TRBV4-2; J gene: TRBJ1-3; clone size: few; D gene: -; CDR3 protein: CASSQDGGVGNTIYF; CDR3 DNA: TGTGCCAGCAGCCAAGATGGAGGGGTCGGGAACACCATATATTTT
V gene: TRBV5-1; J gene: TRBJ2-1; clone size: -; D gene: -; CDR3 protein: CASSGSERRRGYNEQFF; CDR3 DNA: TGCGCCAGCTCCGGCTCTGAGAGGCGGCGTGGATACAATGAGCAGTTCTTC
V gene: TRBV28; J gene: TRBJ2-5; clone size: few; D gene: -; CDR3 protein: CASSLLEGAGSWEETQYF; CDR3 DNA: TGTGCCAGCAGTTTATTGGAGGGGGCGGGGAGCTGGGAGGAGACCCAGTACTTC
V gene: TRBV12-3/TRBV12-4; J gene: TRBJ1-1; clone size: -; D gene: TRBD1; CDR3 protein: CASSPGTGGTTEAFF; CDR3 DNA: TGTGCCAGCAGTCCTGGGACAGGGGGCACCACTGAAGCTTTCTTT
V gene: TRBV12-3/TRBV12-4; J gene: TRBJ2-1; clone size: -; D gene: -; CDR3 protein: CASSPDYYEQFF; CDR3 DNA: TGTGCCAGCAGTCCCGACTATTATGAGCAGTTCTTC
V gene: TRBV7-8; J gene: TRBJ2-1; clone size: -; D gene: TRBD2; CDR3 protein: CASSLRWTSGTRSYNEQFF; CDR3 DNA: TGTGCCAGCAGCTTAAGGTGGACTAGCGGGACGAGATCCTACAATGAGCAGTTCTTC
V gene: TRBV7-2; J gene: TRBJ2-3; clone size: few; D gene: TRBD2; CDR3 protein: CASSSRLADSTDTQYF; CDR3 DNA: TGTGCCAGCAGCTCCAGACTAGCGGATAGCACAGATACGCAGTATTTT
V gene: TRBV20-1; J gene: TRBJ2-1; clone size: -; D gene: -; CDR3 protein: CSARDVRASSYNEQFF; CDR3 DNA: TGCAGTGCTAGAGATGTTAGGGCGAGCTCCTACAATGAGCAGTTCTTC
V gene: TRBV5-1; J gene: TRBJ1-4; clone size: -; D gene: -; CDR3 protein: CASSGRPTNEKLFF; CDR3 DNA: TGCGCCAGCAGCGGGAGGCCAACTAATGAAAAACTGTTTTTT
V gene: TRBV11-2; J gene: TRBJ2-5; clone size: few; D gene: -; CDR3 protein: CASSLADGGSGTQYF; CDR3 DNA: TGTGCCAGCAGCTTAGCTGACGGGGGAAGTGGGACCCAGTACTTC
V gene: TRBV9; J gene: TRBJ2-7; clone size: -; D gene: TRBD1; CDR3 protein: CASSARGFDEQYF; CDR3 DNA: TGTGCCAGCAGCGCCAGGGGGTTTGACGAGCAGTACTTC
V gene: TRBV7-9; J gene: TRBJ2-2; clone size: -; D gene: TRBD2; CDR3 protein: CASSESGSLQNTGELFF; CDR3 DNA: TGTGCCAGCAGCGAGAGCGGGAGCCTTCAGAACACCGGGGAGCTGTTTTTT
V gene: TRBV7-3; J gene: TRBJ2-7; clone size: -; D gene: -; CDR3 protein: CASSLNGRAVEQYF; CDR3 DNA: TGTGCCAGCAGCTTAAACGGCAGGGCGGTGGAGCAGTACTTC
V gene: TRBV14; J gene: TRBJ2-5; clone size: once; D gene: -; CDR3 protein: CASSQGAWKTQYF; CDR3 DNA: TGTGCCAGCAGCCAAGGAGCTTGGAAGACCCAGTACTTC
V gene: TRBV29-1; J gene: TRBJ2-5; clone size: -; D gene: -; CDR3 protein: CSVATNQETQYF; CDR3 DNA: TGCAGCGTTGCCACAAACCAAGAGACCCAGTACTTC
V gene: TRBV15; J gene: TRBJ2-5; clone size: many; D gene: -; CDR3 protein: CATSRDLASETQYF; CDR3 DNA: TGTGCCACCAGCAGAGATCTAGCTAGCGAGACCCAGTACTTC
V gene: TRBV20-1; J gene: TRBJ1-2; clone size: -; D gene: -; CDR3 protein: CSARDLSVGAQGYTF; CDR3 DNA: TGCAGTGCTAGAGATTTGTCCGTGGGGGCGCAAGGCTACACCTTC
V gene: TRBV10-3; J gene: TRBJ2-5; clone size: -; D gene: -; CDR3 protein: CAIRDDRRGYQETQYF; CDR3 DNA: TGTGCCATCAGAGACGACAGGAGGGGGTACCAAGAGACCCAGTACTTC
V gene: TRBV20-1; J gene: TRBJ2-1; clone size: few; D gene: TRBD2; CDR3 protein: CSAAIAGGPSSYNEQFF; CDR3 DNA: TGCAGTGCCGCCATAGCGGGAGGCCCGAGCTCCTACAATGAGCAGTTCTTC
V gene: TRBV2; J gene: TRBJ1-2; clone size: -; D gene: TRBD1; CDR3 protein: CASTTGVDAGYTF; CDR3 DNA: TGTGCCAGCACGACAGGGGTGGATGCTGGCTACACCTTC
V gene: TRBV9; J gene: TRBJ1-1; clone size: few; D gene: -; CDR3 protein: CASSVSSVNTEAFF; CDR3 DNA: TGTGCCAGCAGCGTAAGCAGCGTGAACACTGAAGCTTTCTTT
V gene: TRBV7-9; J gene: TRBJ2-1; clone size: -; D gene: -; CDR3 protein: CASRVGDEQFF; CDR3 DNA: TGTGCCAGCAGGGTGGGGGATGAGCAGTTCTTC
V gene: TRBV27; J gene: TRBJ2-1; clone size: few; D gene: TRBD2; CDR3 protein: CASSAGTSGNHNEQFF; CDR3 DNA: TGTGCCAGCAGTGCCGGGACTAGCGGGAACCACAATGAGCAGTTCTTC
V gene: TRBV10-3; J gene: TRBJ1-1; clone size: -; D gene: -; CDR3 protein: CAITHNLGTEAFF; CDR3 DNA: TGTGCCATCACTCACAATCTGGGCACTGAAGCTTTCTTT
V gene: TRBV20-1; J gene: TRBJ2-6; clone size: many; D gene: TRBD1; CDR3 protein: CSARRTGLSGANVLTF; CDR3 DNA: TGCAGTGCCAGAAGGACAGGCCTCTCTGGGGCCAACGTCCTGACTTTC
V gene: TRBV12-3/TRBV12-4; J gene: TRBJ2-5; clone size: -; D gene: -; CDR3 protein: CASRSSPPETQYF; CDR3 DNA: TGTGCCAGCAGATCCTCTCCCCCAGAGACCCAGTACTTC
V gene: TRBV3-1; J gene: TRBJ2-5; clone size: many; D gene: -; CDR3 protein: CASSRPGGILETQYF; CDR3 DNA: TGTGCCAGCAGCCGACCAGGAGGGATTTTGGAGACCCAGTACTTC